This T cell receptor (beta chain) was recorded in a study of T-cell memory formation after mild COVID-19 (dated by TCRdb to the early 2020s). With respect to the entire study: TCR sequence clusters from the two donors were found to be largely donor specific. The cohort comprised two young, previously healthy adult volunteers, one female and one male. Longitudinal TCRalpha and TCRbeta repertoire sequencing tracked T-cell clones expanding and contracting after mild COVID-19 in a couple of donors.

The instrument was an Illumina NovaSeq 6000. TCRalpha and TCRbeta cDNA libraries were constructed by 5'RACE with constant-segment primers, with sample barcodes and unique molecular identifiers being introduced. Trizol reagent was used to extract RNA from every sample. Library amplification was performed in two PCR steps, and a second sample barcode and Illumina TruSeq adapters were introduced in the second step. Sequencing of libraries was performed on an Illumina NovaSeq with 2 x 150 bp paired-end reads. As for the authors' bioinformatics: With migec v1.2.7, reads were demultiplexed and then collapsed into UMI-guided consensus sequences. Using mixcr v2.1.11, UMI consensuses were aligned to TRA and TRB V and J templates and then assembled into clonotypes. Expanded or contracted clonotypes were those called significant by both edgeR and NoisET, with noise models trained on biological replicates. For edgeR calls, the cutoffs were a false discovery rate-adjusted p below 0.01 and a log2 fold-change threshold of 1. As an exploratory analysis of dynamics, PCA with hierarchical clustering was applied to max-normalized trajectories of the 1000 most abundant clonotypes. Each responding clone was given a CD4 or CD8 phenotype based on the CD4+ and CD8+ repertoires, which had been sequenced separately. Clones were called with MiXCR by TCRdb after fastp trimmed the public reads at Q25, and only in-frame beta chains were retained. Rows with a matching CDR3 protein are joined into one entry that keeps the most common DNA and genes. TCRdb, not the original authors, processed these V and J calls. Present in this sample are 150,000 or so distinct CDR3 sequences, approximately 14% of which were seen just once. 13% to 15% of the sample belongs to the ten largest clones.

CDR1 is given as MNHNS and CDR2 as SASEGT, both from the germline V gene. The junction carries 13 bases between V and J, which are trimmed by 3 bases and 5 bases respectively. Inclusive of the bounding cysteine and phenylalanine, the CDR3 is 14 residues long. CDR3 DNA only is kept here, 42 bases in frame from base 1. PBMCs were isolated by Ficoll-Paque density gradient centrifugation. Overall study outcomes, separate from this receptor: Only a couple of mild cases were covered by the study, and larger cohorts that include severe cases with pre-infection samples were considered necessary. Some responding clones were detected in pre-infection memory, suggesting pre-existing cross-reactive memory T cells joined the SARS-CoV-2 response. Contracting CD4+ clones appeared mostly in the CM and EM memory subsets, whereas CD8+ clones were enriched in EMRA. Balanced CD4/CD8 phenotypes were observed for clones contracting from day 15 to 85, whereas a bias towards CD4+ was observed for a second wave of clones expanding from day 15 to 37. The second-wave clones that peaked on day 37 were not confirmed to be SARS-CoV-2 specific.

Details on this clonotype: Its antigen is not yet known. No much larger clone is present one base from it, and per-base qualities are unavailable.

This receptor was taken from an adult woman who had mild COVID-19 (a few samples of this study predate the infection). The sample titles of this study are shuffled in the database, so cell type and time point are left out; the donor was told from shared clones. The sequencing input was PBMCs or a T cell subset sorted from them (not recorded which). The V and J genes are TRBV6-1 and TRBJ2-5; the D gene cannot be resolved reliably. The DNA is TGTGCCAGCAGTGAGACTTACGTGGGGGAGACCCAGTACTTC. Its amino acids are CASSETYVGETQYF.